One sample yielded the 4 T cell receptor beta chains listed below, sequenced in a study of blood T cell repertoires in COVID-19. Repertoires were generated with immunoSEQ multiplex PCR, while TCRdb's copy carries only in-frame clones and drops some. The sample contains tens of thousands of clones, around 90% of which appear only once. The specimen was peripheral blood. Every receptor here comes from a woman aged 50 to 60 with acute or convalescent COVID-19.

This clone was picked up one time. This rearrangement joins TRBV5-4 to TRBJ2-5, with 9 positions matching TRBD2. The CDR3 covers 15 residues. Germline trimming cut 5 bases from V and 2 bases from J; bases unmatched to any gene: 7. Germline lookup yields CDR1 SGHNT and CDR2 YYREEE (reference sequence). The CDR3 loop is CASSSPAGGQETQYF. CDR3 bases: TGTGCCAGCAGTTCCCCGGCGGGAGGGCAAGAGACCCAGTACTTC.

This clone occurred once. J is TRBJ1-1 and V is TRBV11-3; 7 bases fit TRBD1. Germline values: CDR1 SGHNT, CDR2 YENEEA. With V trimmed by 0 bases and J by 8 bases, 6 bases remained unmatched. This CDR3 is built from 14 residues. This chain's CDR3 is CASSLDGGQNEAFF. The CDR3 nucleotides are TGTGCCAGCAGCTTAGATGGGGGACAGAACGAAGCTTTCTTT.

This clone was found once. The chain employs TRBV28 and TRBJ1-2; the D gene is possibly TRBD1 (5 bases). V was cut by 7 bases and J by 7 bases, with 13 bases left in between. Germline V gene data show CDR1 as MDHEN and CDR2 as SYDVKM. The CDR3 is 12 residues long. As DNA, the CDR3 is TGTGCCAGCACCGACAGTCAGAGTGGCTACACCTTC. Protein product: CASTDSQSGYTF.

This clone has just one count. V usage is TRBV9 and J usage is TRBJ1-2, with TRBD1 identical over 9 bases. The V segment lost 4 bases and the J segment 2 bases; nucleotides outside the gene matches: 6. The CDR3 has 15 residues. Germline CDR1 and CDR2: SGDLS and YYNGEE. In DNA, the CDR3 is TGTGCCAGCAGCCTGGACAGGGGAGTAAACTATGGCTACACCTTC. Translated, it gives CASSLDRGVNYGYTF. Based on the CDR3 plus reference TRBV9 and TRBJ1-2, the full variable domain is DSGVTQTPKHLITATGQRVTLRCSPRSGDLSVYWYQQSLDQGLQFLIQYYNGEERAKGNILERFSAQQFPDLHSELNLSSLELGDSALYFCASSLDRGVNYGYTFGSGTRLTVV.